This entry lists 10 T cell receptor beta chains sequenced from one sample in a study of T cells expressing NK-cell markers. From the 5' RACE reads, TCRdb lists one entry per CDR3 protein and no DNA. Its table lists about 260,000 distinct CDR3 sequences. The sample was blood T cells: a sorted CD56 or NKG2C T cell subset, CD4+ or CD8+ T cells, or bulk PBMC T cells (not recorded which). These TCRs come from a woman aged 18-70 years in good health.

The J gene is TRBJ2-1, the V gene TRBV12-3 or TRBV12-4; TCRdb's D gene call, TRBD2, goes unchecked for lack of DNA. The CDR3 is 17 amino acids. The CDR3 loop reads CASSPTSGRAGFYEQFF.

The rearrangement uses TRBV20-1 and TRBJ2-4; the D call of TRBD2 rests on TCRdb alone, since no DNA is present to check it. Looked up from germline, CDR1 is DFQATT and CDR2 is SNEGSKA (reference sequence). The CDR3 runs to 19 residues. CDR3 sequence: CSARDWGTSGVQAKNIQYF.

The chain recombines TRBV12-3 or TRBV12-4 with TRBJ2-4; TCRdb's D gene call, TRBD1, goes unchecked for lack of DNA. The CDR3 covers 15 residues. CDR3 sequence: CASRAGQVGKNIQYF.

The CDR3 loop reads CASSLSVHRDQPQHF. V usage is TRBV12-3 or TRBV12-4 and J usage is TRBJ1-5. This CDR3 has 15 amino acids.

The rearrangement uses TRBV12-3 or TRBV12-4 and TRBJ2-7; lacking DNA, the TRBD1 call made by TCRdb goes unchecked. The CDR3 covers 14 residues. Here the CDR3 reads CASSLQGSGFEQYF.

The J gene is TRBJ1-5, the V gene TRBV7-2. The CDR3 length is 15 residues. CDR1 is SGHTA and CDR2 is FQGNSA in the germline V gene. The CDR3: CASSFSADSNQPQHF.

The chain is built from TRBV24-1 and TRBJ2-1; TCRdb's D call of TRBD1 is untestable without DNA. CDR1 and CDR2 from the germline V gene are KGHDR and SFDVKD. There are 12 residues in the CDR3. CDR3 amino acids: CATSDPGYEQFF.

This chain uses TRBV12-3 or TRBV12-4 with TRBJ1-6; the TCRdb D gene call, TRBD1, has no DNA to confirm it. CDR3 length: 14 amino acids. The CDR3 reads CASSAGQYNSPLHF.

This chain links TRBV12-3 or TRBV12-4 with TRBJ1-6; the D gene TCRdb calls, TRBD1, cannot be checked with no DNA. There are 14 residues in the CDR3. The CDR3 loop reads CASSLRGLYSPLHF.

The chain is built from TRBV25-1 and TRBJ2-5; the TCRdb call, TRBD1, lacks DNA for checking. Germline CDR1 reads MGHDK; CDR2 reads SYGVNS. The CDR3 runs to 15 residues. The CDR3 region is CASRENRGRLETQYF.